Given below is one TCR beta chain in context. Its antigen is not yet known. Base qualities are not at hand, and no much larger clone is one base apart. TCRbeta CDR3 regions were amplified from genomic DNA by means of the immunoSEQ Assay, a bias-controlled multiplex PCR. As for how the authors treated the data: Nucleated cell counts per sample were estimated from amplification of reference gene primers within the assay. To quantify the absolute abundance of each unique TCRbeta CDR3 rearrangement, sequence reads were collapsed and filtered. For each sample, productive Simpson clonality was calculated as the square root of Simpson's diversity index over productive rearrangements. This immuneACCESS table, as held by TCRdb, lists in-frame sequences with V and J called but not all clones. Of the missing ones, under half trace to an unresolved V gene in checked studies; the others have no known cause. V and J calls and clone size come straight from that table; D and trimming were deduced from the DNA. The sample records about 250,000 clones, around nine tenths of which are singletons. The ten largest account for under 10% of the sample.

Trimming accounts for 0 bases at V and 0 bases at J, while the number of junction bases matched to no gene is 2. Via the germline V gene, CDR1 is MNHEY and CDR2 SVGEGT. There are 16 amino acids in the CDR3, from cysteine to phenylalanine inclusive. The read is trimmed to its CDR3 DNA, 48 bases read in frame from base 1. This entry comes from a study of blood T cell repertoires in COVID-19 (dated by TCRdb to the early 2020s). Describing the broader study: Samples from collaborators originated in the United States, Italy and Spain and spanned both the acute and convalescent phases of COVID-19. The repertoires were made available in a free public database intended to serve as a resource for research on the immune response to SARS-CoV-2. A de-identified subject ID, COVID-19 status, age in years and sex were almost always included in the sample metadata. Where available, HLA class I and class II types were taken from metadata supplied by the sample provider and were not determined by assay-based typing. The material from the prospective study consisted of cDNA or gDNA derived from T cells, B-cell-depleted T cells, or PBMCs. Subjects who had been exposed to COVID-19, were actively infected with it, or had recovered from it provided the deeply sampled blood TCRbeta repertoires that made up the dataset. The samples were drawn from two sources: the first 160 participants of the ongoing ImmuneRACE study, and 950 to 1,500 subjects contributed by 6 global collaborators.

Participants in the prospective study were aged 18 to 89 years, lived in more than 20 United States geographic areas, and enrolled through a virtual design. In the prospective study, participants were assigned to cohorts based on the clinical history participants reported in a screening survey and a study questionnaire. Recovered participants in ImmuneRACE Cohort 3 were defined by two consecutive negative NP/OP PCR tests, clearance by a healthcare professional, or resolution of symptoms. Mobile phlebotomists in the prospective study collected whole blood, serum and a nasopharyngeal or oropharyngeal swab from every participant. Prospective study participants could optionally give additional blood draws and questionnaires over an approximately 2-month period. Prospective study blood samples were shipped either frozen or at room temperature before DNA extraction. General study outcomes and caveats: The quantity of clinical and demographic metadata differed by source and by participant and was supplied without curation.

The sequence derives from a man aged 35-49 years who had recovered from COVID-19. Sequenced input: PBMCs or T cells enriched from blood (not recorded which). The rearrangement joined TRBV6-2 or TRBV6-3 to TRBJ2-5, and 9 junction bases match TRBD2. The CDR3 in this case is CASSYSAGGHQETQYF. The DNA sequence is TGTGCCAGCAGTTACTCTGCGGGAGGGCACCAAGAGACCCAGTACTTC.